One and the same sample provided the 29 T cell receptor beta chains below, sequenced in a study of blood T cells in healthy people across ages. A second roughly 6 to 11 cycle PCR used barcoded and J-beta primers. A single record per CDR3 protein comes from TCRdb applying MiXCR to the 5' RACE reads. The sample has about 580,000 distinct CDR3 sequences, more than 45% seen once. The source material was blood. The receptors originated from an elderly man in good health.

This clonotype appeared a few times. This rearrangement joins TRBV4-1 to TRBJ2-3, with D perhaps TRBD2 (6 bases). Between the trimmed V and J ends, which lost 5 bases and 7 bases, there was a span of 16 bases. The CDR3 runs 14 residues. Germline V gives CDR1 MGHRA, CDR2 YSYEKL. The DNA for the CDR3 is TGCGCCAGCAGCTCAATGGGGGAGGTGAATACGCAGTATTTT. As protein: CASSSMGEVNTQYF.

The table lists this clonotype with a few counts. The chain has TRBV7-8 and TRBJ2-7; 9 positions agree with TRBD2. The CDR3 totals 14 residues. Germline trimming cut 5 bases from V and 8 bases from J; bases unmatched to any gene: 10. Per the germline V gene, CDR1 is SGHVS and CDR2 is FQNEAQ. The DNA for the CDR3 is TGTGCCAGCAGCCCAGAGCGGGGGGCTACGAAGCAGTACTTC. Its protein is CASSPERGATKQYF.

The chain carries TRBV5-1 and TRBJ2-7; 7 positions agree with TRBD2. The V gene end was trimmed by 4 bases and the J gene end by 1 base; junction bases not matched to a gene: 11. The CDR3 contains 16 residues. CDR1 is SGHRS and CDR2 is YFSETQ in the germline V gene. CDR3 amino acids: CASSPPLSGGSYEQYF. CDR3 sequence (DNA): TGCGCCAGCAGCCCCCCTCTGTCGGGAGGTTCCTACGAGCAGTACTTC.

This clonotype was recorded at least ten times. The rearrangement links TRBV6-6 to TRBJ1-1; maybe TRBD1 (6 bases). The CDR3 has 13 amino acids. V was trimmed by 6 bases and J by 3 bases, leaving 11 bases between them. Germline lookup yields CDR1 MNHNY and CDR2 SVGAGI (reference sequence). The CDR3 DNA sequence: TGTGCCAGCAGACTGGACAGTTACACTGAAGCTTTCTTT. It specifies CASRLDSYTEAFF.

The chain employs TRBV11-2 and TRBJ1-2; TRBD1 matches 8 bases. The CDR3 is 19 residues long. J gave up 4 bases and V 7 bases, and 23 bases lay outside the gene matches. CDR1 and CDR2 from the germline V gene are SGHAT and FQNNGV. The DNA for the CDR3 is TGTGCCAGCACCACCGACCCCCTGGACAGGGTACTTCGTCTCTATGGCTACACCTTC. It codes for CASTTDPLDRVLRLYGYTF.

The CDR3 sequence: CASSLARKGEQFF. The CDR3 DNA follows: TGTGCCAGCAGCTTAGCCCGGAAGGGCGAGCAGTTCTTC. This chain connects TRBV11-3 to TRBJ2-1; D is undetermined. Germline V gives CDR1 SGHNT, CDR2 YENEEA. The V end lost 1 base, the J end lost 10 bases, and 11 bases lay between the germline ends. The CDR3 covers 13 residues.

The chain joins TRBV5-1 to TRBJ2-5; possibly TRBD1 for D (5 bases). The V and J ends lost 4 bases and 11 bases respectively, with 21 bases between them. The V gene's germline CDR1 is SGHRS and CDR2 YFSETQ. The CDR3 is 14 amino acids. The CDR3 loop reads CASSRQGPSNEQYF. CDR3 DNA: TGCGCCAGCAGCCGGCAGGGTCCGTCCAATGAGCAGTACTTC.

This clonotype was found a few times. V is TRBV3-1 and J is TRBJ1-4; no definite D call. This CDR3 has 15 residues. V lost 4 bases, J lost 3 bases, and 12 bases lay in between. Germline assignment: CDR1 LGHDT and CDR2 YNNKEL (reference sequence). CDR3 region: CASSPRRRSNEKLFF. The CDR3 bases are TGTGCCAGCAGCCCGAGACGTCGGTCTAATGAAAAACTGTTTTTT.

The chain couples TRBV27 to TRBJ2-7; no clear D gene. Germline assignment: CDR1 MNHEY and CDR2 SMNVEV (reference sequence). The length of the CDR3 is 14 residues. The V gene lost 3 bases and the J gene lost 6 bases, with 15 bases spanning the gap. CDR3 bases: TGTGCCAGCAGTTTTGGGGTTCGGAGCGCCGAGCAGTACTTC. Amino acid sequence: CASSFGVRSAEQYF.

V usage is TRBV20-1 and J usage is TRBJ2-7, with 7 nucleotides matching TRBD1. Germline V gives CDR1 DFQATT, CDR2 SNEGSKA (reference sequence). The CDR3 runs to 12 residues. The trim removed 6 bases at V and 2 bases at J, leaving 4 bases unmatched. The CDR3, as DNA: TGCAGTGCCAAGGGACAGACCTACGAGCAGTACTTC. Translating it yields CSAKGQTYEQYF.

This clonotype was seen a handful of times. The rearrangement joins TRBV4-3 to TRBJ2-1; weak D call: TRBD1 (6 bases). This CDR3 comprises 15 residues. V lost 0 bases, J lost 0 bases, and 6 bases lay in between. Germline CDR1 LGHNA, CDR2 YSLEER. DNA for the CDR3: TGCGCCAGCAGCCAAGAACAGGGCTCCTACAATGAGCAGTTCTTC. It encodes CASSQEQGSYNEQFF.

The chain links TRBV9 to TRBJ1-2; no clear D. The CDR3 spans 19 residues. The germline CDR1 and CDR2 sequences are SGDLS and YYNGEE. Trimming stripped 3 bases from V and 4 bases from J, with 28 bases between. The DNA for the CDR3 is TGTGCCAGCAGCGCTGACCCCTCCAGTCCCCTCCGACGCGGCTATGGCTACACCTTC. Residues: CASSADPSSPLRRGYGYTF. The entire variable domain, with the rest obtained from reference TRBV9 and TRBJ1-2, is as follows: DSGVTQTPKHLITATGQRVTLRCSPRSGDLSVYWYQQSLDQGLQFLIQYYNGEERAKGNILERFSAQQFPDLHSELNLSSLELGDSALYFCASSADPSSPLRRGYGYTFGSGTRLTVV.

CDR3 nucleotides: TGTGCCAGCAGCGTAGGAGGGCAGCGACAAGAGACCCAGTACTTC. This gives the protein CASSVGGQRQETQYF. The J gene is TRBJ2-5, the V gene TRBV9; TRBD2 might be the D (5 bases). The V end lost 0 bases, the J end lost 2 bases, and 11 bases lay between the germline ends. The CDR3 runs to 15 residues. Germline lookup yields CDR1 SGDLS and CDR2 YYNGEE.

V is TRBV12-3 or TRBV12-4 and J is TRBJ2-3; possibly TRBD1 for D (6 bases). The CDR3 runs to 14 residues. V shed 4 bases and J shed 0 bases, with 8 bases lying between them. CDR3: CASSWDISTDTQYF. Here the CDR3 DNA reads TGTGCCAGCAGTTGGGACATAAGCACAGATACGCAGTATTTT.

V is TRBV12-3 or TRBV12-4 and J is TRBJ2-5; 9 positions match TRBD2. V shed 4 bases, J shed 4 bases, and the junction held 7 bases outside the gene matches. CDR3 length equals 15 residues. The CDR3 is CASSSPGSGRETQYF. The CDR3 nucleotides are TGTGCCAGCAGTTCCCCCGGTAGCGGGAGAGAGACCCAGTACTTC.

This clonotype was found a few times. The CDR3 DNA reads as TGTGCCAGCAGCTTAGTGGGGGCCTACAATGAGCAGTTCTTC. Translation: CASSLVGAYNEQFF. The rearrangement joins TRBV7-9 to TRBJ2-1; TRBD1 or TRBD2 may be the D gene (5 bases each). The germline gives CDR1 SEHNR, CDR2 FQNEAQ (reference sequence). The CDR3 covers 14 residues. V dropped 1 base and J dropped 2 bases, with 6 bases sitting between them.

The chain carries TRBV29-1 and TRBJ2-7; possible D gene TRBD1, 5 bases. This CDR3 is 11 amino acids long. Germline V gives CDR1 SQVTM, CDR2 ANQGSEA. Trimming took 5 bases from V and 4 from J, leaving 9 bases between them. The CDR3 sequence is CSVRTLYEQYF. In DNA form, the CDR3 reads TGCAGCGTTAGGACACTTTACGAGCAGTACTTC.

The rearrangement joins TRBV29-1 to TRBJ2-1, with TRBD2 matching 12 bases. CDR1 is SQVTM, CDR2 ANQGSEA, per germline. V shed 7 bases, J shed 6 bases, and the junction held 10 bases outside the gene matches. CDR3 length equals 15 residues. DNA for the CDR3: TGCAGCGCCCTTGGAGTACTAGCGGGAGGCAATGAGCAGTTCTTC. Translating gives CSALGVLAGGNEQFF.

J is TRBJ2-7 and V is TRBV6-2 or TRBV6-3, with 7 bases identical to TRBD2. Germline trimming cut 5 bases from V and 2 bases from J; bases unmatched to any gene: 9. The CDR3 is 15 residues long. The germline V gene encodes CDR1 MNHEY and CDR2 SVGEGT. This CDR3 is CASSPGASGTYEQYF. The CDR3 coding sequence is TGTGCCAGCAGTCCCGGAGCTAGCGGAACCTACGAGCAGTACTTC.

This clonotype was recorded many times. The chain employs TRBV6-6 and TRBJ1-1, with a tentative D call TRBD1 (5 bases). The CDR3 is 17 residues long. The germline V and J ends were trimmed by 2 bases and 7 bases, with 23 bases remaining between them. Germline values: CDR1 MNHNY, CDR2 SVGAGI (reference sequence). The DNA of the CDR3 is TGTGCCAGCAGTTACGGATCCCGTAGGACAACGATGGATGAAGCTTTCTTT. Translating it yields CASSYGSRRTTMDEAFF.

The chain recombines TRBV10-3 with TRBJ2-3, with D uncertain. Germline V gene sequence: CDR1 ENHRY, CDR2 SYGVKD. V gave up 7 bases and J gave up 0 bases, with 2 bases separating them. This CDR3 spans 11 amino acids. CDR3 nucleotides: TGTGCCATCAAAAGCACAGATACGCAGTATTTT. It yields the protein CAIKSTDTQYF.

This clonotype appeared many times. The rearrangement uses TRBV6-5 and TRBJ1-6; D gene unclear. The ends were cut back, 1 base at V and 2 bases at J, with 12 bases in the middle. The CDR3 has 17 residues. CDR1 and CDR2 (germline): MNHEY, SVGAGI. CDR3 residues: CASSYFGGLTYNSPLHF. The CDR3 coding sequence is TGTGCCAGCAGTTACTTTGGAGGGCTCACCTATAATTCACCCCTCCACTTT.

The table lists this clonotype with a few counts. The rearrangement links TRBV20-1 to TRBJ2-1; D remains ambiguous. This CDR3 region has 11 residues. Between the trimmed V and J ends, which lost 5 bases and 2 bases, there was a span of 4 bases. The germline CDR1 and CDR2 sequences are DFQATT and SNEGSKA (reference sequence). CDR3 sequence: CSAETYNEQFF. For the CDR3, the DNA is TGCAGTGCTGAGACCTACAATGAGCAGTTCTTC.

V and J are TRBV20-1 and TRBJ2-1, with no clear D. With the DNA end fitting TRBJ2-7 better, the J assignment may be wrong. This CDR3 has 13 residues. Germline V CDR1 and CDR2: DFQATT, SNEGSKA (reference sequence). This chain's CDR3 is CSARDKAAYEQYF. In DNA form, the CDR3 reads TGCAGTGCTAGAGACAAGGCCGCCTACGAGCAGTACTTC.

The CDR3 region is CSASGTSGGYNEQFF. The CDR3 DNA reads TGCAGTGCCTCCGGGACTAGCGGGGGTTACAATGAGCAGTTCTTC. The V and J genes are TRBV20-1 and TRBJ2-1, with 14 bases matching TRBD2. V trimming: 6 bases; J trimming: 4 bases; junction bases outside the gene matches: 5. The CDR3 contains 15 residues. CDR1 and CDR2 (germline): DFQATT, SNEGSKA (reference sequence).

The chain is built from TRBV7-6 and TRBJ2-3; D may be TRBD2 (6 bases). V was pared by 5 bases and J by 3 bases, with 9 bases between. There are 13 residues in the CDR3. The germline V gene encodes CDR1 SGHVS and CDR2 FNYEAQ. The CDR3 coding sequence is TGTGCCAGCAGCGCGGGGACGACAGATACGCAGTATTTT. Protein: CASSAGTTDTQYF.

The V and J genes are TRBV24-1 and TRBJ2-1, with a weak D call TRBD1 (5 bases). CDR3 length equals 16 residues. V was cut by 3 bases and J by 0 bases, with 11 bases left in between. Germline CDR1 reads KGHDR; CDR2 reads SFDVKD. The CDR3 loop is CATSDQQASSYNEQFF. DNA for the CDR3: TGTGCCACCAGTGATCAACAGGCTAGCTCCTACAATGAGCAGTTCTTC.

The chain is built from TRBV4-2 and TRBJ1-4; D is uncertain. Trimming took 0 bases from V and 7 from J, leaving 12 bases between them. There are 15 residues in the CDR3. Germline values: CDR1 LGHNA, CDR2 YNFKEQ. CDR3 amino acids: CASSQDEGFGEKLFF. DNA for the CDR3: TGTGCCAGCAGCCAAGATGAGGGATTTGGTGAAAAACTGTTTTTT.

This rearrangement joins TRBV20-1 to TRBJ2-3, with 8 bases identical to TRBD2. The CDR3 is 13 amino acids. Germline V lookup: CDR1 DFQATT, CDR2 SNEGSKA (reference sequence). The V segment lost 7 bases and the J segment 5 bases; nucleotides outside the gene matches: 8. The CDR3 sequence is CSGEGGLGDTQYF. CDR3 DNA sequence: TGCAGTGGCGAGGGGGGACTAGGAGATACGCAGTATTTT.